These 3 T cell receptor beta chains originate from one sample sequenced in a study of blood T cell repertoires in COVID-19. Here immunoSEQ multiplex PCR was the method, and the copy in TCRdb shows in-frame clones only, minus some. The table shows about 220,000 clones, with more than 85% occurring only once. The sample comprised peripheral blood. The origin of the receptors is a middle-aged man with active or convalescent COVID-19.

The CDR3, as DNA: TGTGCCTGCGGAGATAACACTGAAGCTTTCTTT. It is translated as CACGDNTEAFF. V and J are TRBV27 and TRBJ1-1, with D uncertain. The V gene's germline CDR1 is MNHEY and CDR2 SMNVEV (reference sequence). The CDR3 contains 11 residues. V was clipped by 11 bases and J by 2 bases, with 9 bases between them.

This chain uses TRBV19 with TRBJ1-4, with no clear D. V lost 4 bases and J 1 base, leaving 13 bases between the germline ends. The CDR3 covers 16 residues. CDR1 and CDR2 (germline): LNHDA, SQIVND (reference sequence). In DNA, the CDR3 is TGTGCCAGTAGTACCGGAGGAAGAAAAACTAATGAAAAACTGTTTTTT. Its translation is CASSTGGRKTNEKLFF.

The chain uses TRBV29-1 and TRBJ1-4; D might be TRBD1 (5 bases). The CDR3 sequence is 13 residues long. Germline CDR1 SQVTM, CDR2 ANQGSEA. The V end was cut by 3 bases, the J end by 8 bases, with 13 bases between. CDR3 in DNA: TGCAGCGTTGAGTTCAGGGTGGGCGAAAAACTGTTTTTT. Translation gives CSVEFRVGEKLFF.